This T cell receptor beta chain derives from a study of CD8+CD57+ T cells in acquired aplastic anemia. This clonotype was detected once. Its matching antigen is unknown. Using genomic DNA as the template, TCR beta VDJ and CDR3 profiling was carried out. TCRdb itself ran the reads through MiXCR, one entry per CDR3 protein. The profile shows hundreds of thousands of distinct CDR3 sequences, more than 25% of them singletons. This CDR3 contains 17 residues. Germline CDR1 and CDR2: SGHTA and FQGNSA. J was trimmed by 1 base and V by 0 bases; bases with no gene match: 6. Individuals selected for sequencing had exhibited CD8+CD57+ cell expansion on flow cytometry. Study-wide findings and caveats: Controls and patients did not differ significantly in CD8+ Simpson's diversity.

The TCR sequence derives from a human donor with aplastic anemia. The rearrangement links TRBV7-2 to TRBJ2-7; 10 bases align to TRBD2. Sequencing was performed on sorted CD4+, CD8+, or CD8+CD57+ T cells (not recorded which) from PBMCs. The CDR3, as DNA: TGTGCCAGCAGCTTAGCGCAGGGACTAGCGACTTCCTACGAGCAGTACTTC. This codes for CASSLAQGLATSYEQYF.